This entry features one TCR beta chain sequence. CDR1 and CDR2 (germline): SGHRS, YFSETQ. V lost 4 bases to trimming and J lost 5 bases; unmatched junction nucleotides: 10. The length of the CDR3 is 16 residues. The data are from a study of blood T cell repertoires in COVID-19. Original processing notes: By means of reference gene primer amplification, nucleated cell counts were estimated. Produced via immunoSEQ multiplex PCR; TCRdb's table is partial and in-frame only. D and trimming come from the DNA, and the V and J calls and clone size come from that table. In the table there are some 200,000 clones, approximately 82% of which are singletons.

This chain links TRBV5-1 with TRBJ1-5; TRBD1 aligns across 9 bases. The TCR sequence derives from a woman between 45 and 65 years old who had recovered from COVID-19. The sample consisted of PBMCs or T cells enriched from blood (not recorded which). The chain's CDR3 is CASSAAPGQGDQPQHF. The CDR3 nucleotides are TGCGCCAGCAGCGCTGCTCCGGGACAGGGCGATCAGCCCCAGCATTTT.